This entry is about one T cell receptor beta chain. The antigen remains undetermined. The V end was cut by 3 bases, the J end by 3 bases, with 10 bases between. Per the germline V gene, CDR1 is GTSNPN and CDR2 is SVGIG (reference sequence). The CDR3 is 13 residues long. This specimen belongs to a study of CD8 T cells in ankylosing spondylitis. Whole-study findings and limits: Several highly homologous variants formed a TCR beta motif that appeared characteristic of ankylosing spondylitis blood.

TCRdb fed the 5' RACE reads into MiXCR, producing one record per CDR3 protein. The sample contains fewer than 450,000 distinct CDR3 sequences, 17% of which appear only once. The receptor was isolated from a male donor with ankylosing spondylitis. The chain uses TRBV30 and TRBJ2-3, with unresolved D. Sequencing used blood, either unsorted or a sorted T cell fraction (not recorded which). CDR3 region: CAWRQELTDTQYF. The CDR3 bases are TGTGCCTGGAGGCAGGAACTAACAGATACGCAGTATTTT.